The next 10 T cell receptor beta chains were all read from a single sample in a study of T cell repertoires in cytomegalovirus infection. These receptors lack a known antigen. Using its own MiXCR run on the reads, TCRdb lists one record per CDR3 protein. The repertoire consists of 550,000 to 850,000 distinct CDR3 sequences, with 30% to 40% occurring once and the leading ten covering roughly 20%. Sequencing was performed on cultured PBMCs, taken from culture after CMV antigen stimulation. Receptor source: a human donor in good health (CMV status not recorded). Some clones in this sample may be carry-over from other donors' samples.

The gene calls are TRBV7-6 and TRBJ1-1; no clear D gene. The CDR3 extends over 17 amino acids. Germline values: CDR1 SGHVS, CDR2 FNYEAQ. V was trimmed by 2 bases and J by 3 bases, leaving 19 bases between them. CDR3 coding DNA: TGTGCCAGCAGCTTACTCTGGTCAAATGGGCCGGACACTGAAGCTTTCTTT. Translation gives CASSLLWSNGPDTEAFF.

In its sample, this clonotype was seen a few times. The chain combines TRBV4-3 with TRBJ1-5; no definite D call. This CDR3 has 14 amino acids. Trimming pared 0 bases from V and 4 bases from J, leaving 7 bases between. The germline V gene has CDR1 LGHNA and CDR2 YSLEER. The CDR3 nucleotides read TGCGCCAGCAGCCAAGATCTCACTAATCAGCCCCAGCATTTT. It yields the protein CASSQDLTNQPQHF.

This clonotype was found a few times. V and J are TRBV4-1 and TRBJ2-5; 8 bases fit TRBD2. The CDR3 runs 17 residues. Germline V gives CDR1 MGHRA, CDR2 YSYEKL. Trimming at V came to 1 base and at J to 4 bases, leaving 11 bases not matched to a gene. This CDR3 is CASSQVLGGALGETQYF. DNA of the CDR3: TGCGCCAGCAGCCAAGTACTCGGGGGGGCCCTTGGAGAGACCCAGTACTTC.

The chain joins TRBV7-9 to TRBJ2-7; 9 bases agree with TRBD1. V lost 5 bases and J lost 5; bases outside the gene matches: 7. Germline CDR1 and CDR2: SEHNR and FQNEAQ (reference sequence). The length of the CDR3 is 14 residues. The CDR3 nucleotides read TGTGCCAGCAGCCCCCGGACAGGGGTGAACGAGCAGTACTTC. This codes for CASSPRTGVNEQYF.

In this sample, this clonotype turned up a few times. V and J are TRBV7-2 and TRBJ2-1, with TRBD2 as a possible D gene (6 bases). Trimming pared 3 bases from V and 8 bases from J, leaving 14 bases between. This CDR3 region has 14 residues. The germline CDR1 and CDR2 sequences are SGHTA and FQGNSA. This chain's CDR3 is CASSFRSGSHEQFF. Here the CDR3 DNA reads TGTGCCAGCAGCTTCCGGTCCGGGAGCCATGAGCAGTTCTTC.

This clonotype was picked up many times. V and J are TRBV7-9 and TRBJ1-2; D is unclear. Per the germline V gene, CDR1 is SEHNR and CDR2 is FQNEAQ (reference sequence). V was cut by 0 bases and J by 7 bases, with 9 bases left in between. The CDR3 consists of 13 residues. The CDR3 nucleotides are TGTGCCAGCAGCTTAGCGGGAGGAGGTGGCTACACCTTC. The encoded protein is CASSLAGGGGYTF.

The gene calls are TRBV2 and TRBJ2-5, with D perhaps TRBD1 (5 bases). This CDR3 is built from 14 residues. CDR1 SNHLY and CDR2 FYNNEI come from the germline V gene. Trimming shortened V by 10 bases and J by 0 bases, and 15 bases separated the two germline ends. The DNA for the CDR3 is TGTGCCACCAAACAGGACACCAACCAAGAGACCCAGTACTTC. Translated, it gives CATKQDTNQETQYF. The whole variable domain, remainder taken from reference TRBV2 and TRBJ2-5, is EPEVTQTPSHQVTQMGQEVILRCVPISNHLYFYWYRQILGQKVEFLVSFYNNEISEKSEIFDDQFSVERPDGSNFTLKIRSTKLEDSAMYFCATKQDTNQETQYFGPGTRLLVL.

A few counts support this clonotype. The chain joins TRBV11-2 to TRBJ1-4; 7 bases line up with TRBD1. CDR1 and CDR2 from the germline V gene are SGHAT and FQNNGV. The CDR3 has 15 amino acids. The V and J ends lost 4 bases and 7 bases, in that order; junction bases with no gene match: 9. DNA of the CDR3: TGTGCCAGCAGCTCCCCGACAGGGCCGGGTGAAAAACTGTTTTTT. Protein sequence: CASSSPTGPGEKLFF.

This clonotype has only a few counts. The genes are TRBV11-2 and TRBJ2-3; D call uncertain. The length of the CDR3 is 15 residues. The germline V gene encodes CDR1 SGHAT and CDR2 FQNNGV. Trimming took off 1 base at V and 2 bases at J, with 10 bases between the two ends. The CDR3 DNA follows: TGTGCCAGCAGCTTAGGTTCGGAGATCACAGATACGCAGTATTTT. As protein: CASSLGSEITDTQYF.

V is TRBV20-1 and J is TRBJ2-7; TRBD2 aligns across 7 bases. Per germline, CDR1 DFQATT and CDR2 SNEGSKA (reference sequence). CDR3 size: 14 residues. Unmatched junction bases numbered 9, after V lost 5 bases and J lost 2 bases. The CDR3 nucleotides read TGCAGTGCTCCCTCGGGGGGACGAACCTACGAGCAGTACTTC. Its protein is CSAPSGGRTYEQYF.